A selection of T cell receptor beta chains follows, all from one sample in a study of blood T cell repertoires in COVID-19. The assay was immunoSEQ multiplex PCR, and TCRdb's table has in-frame clones only and misses some. The sample yields 150,000 to 200,000 clones, 87% seen once. Sequencing used peripheral blood. The receptors were gathered from a woman aged 45-65 years with acute or convalescent COVID-19. CDR3s leave out the opening cysteine and the closing phenylalanine or tryptophan. The order of the fields is J gene, V gene, CDR3 protein.

>TRBJ2-3|TRBV5-6
ASSPGTASTDTQY
>TRBJ2-1|TRBV6-5
ASSYDHPDYPNEQF
>TRBJ1-3|TRBV3-1/TRBV3-2
ASSQGWDRVGNTIY
>TRBJ2-3|TRBV29-1
SVQAAGGPDTQY
>TRBJ2-1|TRBV29-1
SVAGNHNEQF
>TRBJ2-5|TRBV18
ASSPLPSKETQY
>TRBJ1-4|TRBV5-1
ASSEGTSNAEKLF
>TRBJ1-1|TRBV7-3
ASSLLMNTEAF
>TRBJ1-2|TRBV14
ASSPGRHYGYT
>TRBJ2-1|TRBV4-1
ASSQAAGTYNEQF
>TRBJ2-2|TRBV18
ASSQGEPGELF
>TRBJ1-2|TRBV30
AWSRGLDYGYT
>TRBJ2-4|TRBV7-8
ASSASGLAEAAKNIQY
>TRBJ1-1|TRBV19
ASRDRVGTEAF
>TRBJ2-7|TRBV27
ASRDLQGSLDEQY
>TRBJ1-5|TRBV2
ASSASLVRGQPQH
>TRBJ1-1|TRBV7-8
ASSLVGGAGDLNTEAF
>TRBJ1-1|TRBV30
AWWGVGAGGTEAF
>TRBJ2-3|TRBV6-5
ASSSGTSTDTQY
>TRBJ2-5|TRBV19
ASSPTGLQETQY
>TRBJ1-1|TRBV9
ASSVQGAGSTEAF
>TRBJ2-7|TRBV2
ASSGTGGEQY
>TRBJ1-5|TRBV20-1
SASIGRGTARDPQH
>TRBJ2-3|TRBV5-1
ASSSGGLTDTQY
>TRBJ1-2|TRBV3-1/TRBV3-2
ASSRSGQSGYT
>TRBJ2-3|TRBV20-1
SASIPQRGGTDTQY
>TRBJ1-1|TRBV24-1
ATSDYFPRVTGDMNTEAF
>TRBJ1-3|TRBV24-1
ATSDGQTSGNTIY
>TRBJ2-1|TRBV7-2
ASSAGGWYNEQF
>TRBJ2-7|TRBV11-3
ASSFGGYAYEQY
>TRBJ1-1|TRBV5-1
ASGSDRGRVTEAF
>TRBJ2-1|TRBV27
ASSSGTSGYYNEQF
>TRBJ2-1|TRBV19
ASRIRDTTRYNEQF
>TRBJ2-4|TRBV27
ASSLGTGNIQY
>TRBJ2-7|TRBV18
ASSPGLAYEQY
>TRBJ1-2|TRBV7-9
ASDGLYGYT
>TRBJ2-5|TRBV18
ASSPPPGQGQETQY
>TRBJ2-1|TRBV11-2
ASSFVNGGNEQF
>TRBJ1-5|TRBV19
ASSILGRGDQPQH
>TRBJ2-5|TRBV12-3/TRBV12-4
ASSFGETQY
>TRBJ2-1|TRBV20-1
SARADNEQF
>TRBJ2-3|TRBV5-7
ASSLKAGGTDTQY
>TRBJ1-5|TRBV9
ASSVGQGSNQPQH
>TRBJ2-1|TRBV30
AAEGAAIPF
>TRBJ1-4|TRBV11-2
ASSPGVRREKLF
>TRBJ2-7|TRBV5-6
ASSSLGVSPYEQY
>TRBJ1-4|TRBV19
ASSILTASNEKLF
>TRBJ1-1|TRBV20-1
SALGGTEAF
>TRBJ1-1|TRBV5-1
ASSLVGVRDTEAF
>TRBJ2-7|TRBV5-1
ASSSGTGVYEQY
>TRBJ2-5|TRBV5-1
ASSLAILQETQY
>TRBJ2-7|TRBV4-3
ASSQTQGHNEQY
>TRBJ2-6|TRBV5-1
ASSAGQGNSGANVLT
>TRBJ2-2|TRBV5-4
ASSTGTPNTGELF
>TRBJ1-1|TRBV4-3
ASSQEEGVYTEAF
>TRBJ2-1|TRBV19
ASSLPDRFSYNEQF
>TRBJ2-1|TRBV6-2/TRBV6-3
ASSLLTAGVYNEQF
>TRBJ1-4|TRBV7-2
ASSLEGIGNEKLF
>TRBJ2-1|TRBV11-2
ASSLGGGSYNEQF